These 5 T cell receptor beta chains share one sample of origin, sequenced in a study of blood T cell repertoires in COVID-19. The repertoire was sequenced with immunoSEQ multiplex PCR; TCRdb's copy has only in-frame clones and lacks some. Here the sample spans 200,000 to 250,000 clones, 83% being singletons. Input material: peripheral blood. All receptors come from a woman in her 30s with COVID-19, enrolled during active disease.

The chain has TRBV7-9 and TRBJ2-5; tentatively, D is TRBD2 (6 bases). The germline gives CDR1 SEHNR, CDR2 FQNEAQ (reference sequence). There are 14 residues in the CDR3. V lost 4 bases, J lost 1 base, and 10 bases lay in between. DNA of the CDR3: TGTGCCAGCAGCTATACTAGCTCCCAAGAGACCCAGTACTTC. Protein: CASSYTSSQETQYF.

V is TRBV11-2 and J is TRBJ1-1, with 7 bases fitting TRBD1. Germline assignment: CDR1 SGHAT and CDR2 FQNNGV. The CDR3 has 15 residues. Trimming removed 1 base from V and 5 bases from J; junction bases left unmatched: 7. The CDR3 bases are TGTGCCAGCAGCTTAGCTACAGGGGTGGAAACTGAAGCTTTCTTT. This sequence encodes CASSLATGVETEAFF.

The chain uses TRBV14 and TRBJ2-2, with unresolved D. Trimming stripped 0 bases from V and 3 bases from J, with 8 bases between. This CDR3 spans 15 amino acids. Germline CDR1 is SGHDN and CDR2 is FVKESK. The CDR3 spells CASSQDRSYTGELFF. In DNA, the CDR3 is TGTGCCAGCAGCCAAGATCGTAGCTACACCGGGGAGCTGTTTTTT.

V usage is TRBV5-1 and J usage is TRBJ2-3; D is undetermined. The CDR3 length is 14 residues. From germline, CDR1 is SGHRS and CDR2 YFSETQ. Trimming cost V 1 base and J 6 bases, with 12 bases left between them. CDR3 nucleotides: TGCGCCAGCAGCTTGATCACTTTCGGGGATACGCAGTATTTT. Translating it yields CASSLITFGDTQYF.

The V gene is TRBV4-1, the J gene TRBJ1-4; possible D gene TRBD1, 6 bases. CDR1 is MGHRA, CDR2 YSYEKL, per germline. The CDR3 runs 15 residues. The ends were cut back, 4 bases at V and 0 bases at J, with 9 bases in the middle. The CDR3 sequence: CASSPTGTTNEKLFF. CDR3 DNA sequence: TGCGCCAGCAGCCCCACAGGGACAACTAATGAAAAACTGTTTTTT.